The following is a TCR beta chain sequence with its context. Germline V lookup: CDR1 MNHNY, CDR2 SVGAGI (reference sequence). The CDR3 is 15 residues long. With V trimmed by 2 bases and J by 5 bases, 8 bases remained unmatched. This table comes from immunoSEQ multiplex PCR, and its TCRdb copy is limited to in-frame clones, with some not included. The table records approximately 130,000 clones, approximately 96% of them present only once. These data belong to a study of T cell changes during pregnancy in multiple sclerosis. V and J are TRBV6-6 and TRBJ2-5, with 7 bases matching TRBD2. The TCR comes from a female donor with multiple sclerosis, enrolled in a pregnancy study. The sample in question was peripheral blood, obtained after pregnancy. DNA for the CDR3: TGTGCCAGCAGTTACATGACGGGAGCGGGGGAGACCCAGTACTTC. As protein: CASSYMTGAGETQYF.